The 10 T cell receptor beta chains below all came from one sample that was sequenced in a study of shared clonotypes between healthy human individuals. Using immunoSEQ multiplex PCR, the repertoire was profiled, and TCRdb retains in-frame clones only, with some absent. The repertoire consists of roughly 770,000 clones, with 96% occurring once and the leading ten covering around 0.25%. Naive CD8 isolation took CD45RO-negative cells positively selected for CCR7 and excluded terminally differentiated effector memory CD45RA+ cells. Sequencing was carried out using naive CD8+ T cells sorted from blood. These receptor sequences come from a man aged 25 to 40 in good health.

V gene TRBV4-1 combines with J gene TRBJ2-1; 7 bases fit TRBD2. Trimming at V came to 4 bases and at J to 5 bases, leaving 5 bases not matched to a gene. The germline V gene encodes CDR1 MGHRA and CDR2 YSYEKL. This CDR3 is built from 14 residues. As DNA, the CDR3 is TGCGCCAGCAGCCTTCGGGGGAGGGACAATGAGCAGTTCTTC. This translates into CASSLRGRDNEQFF.

This rearrangement joins TRBV6-5 to TRBJ2-5; no clear D gene. The CDR3 spans 12 residues. CDR1 and CDR2 from the germline V gene are MNHEY and SVGAGI. Trimming left V 4 bases short and J 3 bases short, with 6 bases between. The CDR3 protein is CASSLGEETQYF. The DNA for the CDR3 is TGTGCCAGCAGTTTAGGAGAAGAGACCCAGTACTTC.

CDR3 residues: CASSGYREDEQYF. Written as DNA, the CDR3 is TGTGCCAGCAGCGGATACAGGGAAGACGAGCAGTACTTC. The rearrangement joins TRBV9 to TRBJ2-7; possible D gene TRBD1, 6 bases. V gave up 3 bases and J gave up 5 bases, with 12 bases separating them. Germline CDR1 reads SGDLS; CDR2 reads YYNGEE. The CDR3 sequence is 13 residues long.

V and J are TRBV5-1 and TRBJ2-1; D gene uncertain. Looked up from germline, CDR1 is SGHRS and CDR2 is YFSETQ. The ends were cut back, 0 bases at V and 7 bases at J, with 8 bases in the middle. The CDR3 is 13 residues long. CDR3: CASSLVPGNEQFF. CDR3 in DNA: TGCGCCAGCAGCTTGGTCCCCGGGAATGAGCAGTTCTTC.

The chain recombines TRBV11-2 with TRBJ2-1; 10 bases fit TRBD2. Germline V gene lookup returns CDR1 SGHAT and CDR2 FQNNGV. The CDR3 spans 15 residues. V shed 5 bases, J shed 9 bases, and the junction held 10 bases outside the gene matches. CDR3 amino acids: CASSASSGSSGEQFF. Here the CDR3 DNA reads TGTGCCAGCAGCGCCTCTAGCGGGAGTAGCGGTGAGCAGTTCTTC.

This chain connects TRBV13 to TRBJ2-7; D is possibly TRBD1 (6 bases). The CDR3 is 12 residues long. V shed 0 bases and J shed 9 bases, with 9 bases lying between them. The V gene's germline CDR1 is PRHDT and CDR2 FYEKMQ (reference sequence). The CDR3 sequence: CASSLGQGGQYF. In DNA, the CDR3 is TGTGCCAGCAGCTTAGGACAGGGCGGGCAGTACTTC.

This chain uses TRBV15 with TRBJ1-4, with unresolved D. V shed 10 bases and J shed 0 bases, with 6 bases lying between them. This CDR3 is 12 amino acids long. Germline CDR1 is LNHNV and CDR2 is YYDKDF (reference sequence). The CDR3 loop reads CAIEATNEKLFF. The CDR3 DNA reads as TGTGCCATAGAGGCAACTAATGAAAAACTGTTTTTT.

This chain uses TRBV7-3 with TRBJ2-1, with D hard to call. CDR1 is SGHTA and CDR2 is FQGTGA in the germline V gene. The CDR3 consists of 13 residues. V was cut by 5 bases and J by 10 bases, with 15 bases left in between. CDR3 bases: TGTGCCAGCAGCCCCCAACCCGAGACCGAGCAGTTCTTC. The encoded protein is CASSPQPETEQFF.

The rearrangement links TRBV27 to TRBJ2-7, with TRBD2 identical over 14 bases. CDR3 size: 16 residues. V lost 3 bases to trimming and J lost 3 bases; unmatched junction nucleotides: 4. Germline CDR1 is MNHEY and CDR2 is SMNVEV (reference sequence). In nucleotides, the CDR3 is TGTGCCAGCAGTTTGGCGACTAGCGGGAGGGACTACGAGCAGTACTTC. Amino acid sequence: CASSLATSGRDYEQYF.

This clone came up once. The V call is TRBV16, the J call TRBJ2-5, with 10 nucleotides matching TRBD2. From germline, CDR1 is KGHSY and CDR2 FQNENV. CDR3 length: 19 amino acids. V shed 1 base, J shed 5 bases, and the junction held 16 bases outside the gene matches. The DNA of the CDR3 is TGTGCCAGCAGCCAATTCTTACTCGAACGGGGGACTAGCGAGGAGACCCAGTACTTC. It codes for CASSQFLLERGTSEETQYF.